The TCR beta chain under discussion was sequenced for a study of blood T cell repertoires in COVID-19. Looking at the study overall: There were acute and convalescent COVID-19 samples, and they came from the United States, Italy and Spain. Sources were T cells, B-cell-depleted T cells, or PBMCs; the material itself was cDNA or gDNA.

In the original workflow: Estimates of nucleated cell counts were drawn from the amplification of reference gene primers. Method: immunoSEQ multiplex PCR; TCRdb's copy keeps in-frame clones and lacks some. V, J and clone size are those of that table, while D and trimming were read from the DNA. This sample has 190,000 or so clones, with more than 60% found just once. Germline V lookup: CDR1 SGHRS, CDR2 YFSETQ. The CDR3 spans 20 residues. After removal of 2 bases from V and 0 bases from J, the junction contained 11 bases not matched to a gene. The genes are TRBV5-1 and TRBJ2-1; 13 nucleotides agree with TRBD2. Sequencing was performed on peripheral blood. The TCR sequence derives from a man aged 50 to 60 who had recovered from COVID-19. This CDR3 reads CASSLAGGLAGKSSYNEQFF. CDR3 nucleotide sequence: TGCGCCAGCAGCTTAGCCGGGGGACTAGCGGGGAAGAGCTCCTACAATGAGCAGTTCTTC.